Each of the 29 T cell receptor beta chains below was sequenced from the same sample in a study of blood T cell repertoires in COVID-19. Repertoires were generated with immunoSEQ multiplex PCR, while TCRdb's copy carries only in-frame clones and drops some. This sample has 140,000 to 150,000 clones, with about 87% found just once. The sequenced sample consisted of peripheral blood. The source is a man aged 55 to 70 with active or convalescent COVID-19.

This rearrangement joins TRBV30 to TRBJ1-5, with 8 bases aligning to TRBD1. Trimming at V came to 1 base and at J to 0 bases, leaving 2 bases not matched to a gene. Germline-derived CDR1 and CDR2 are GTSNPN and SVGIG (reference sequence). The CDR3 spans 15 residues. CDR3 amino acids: CAWSGDRFSNQPQHF. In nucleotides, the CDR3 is TGTGCCTGGAGTGGGGACAGGTTTAGCAATCAGCCCCAGCATTTT.

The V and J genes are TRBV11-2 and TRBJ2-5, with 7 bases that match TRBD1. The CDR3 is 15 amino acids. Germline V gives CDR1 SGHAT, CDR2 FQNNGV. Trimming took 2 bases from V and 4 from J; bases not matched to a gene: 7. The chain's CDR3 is CASSLLGGSGETQYF. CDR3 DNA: TGTGCCAGCAGCTTATTAGGGGGCAGCGGAGAGACCCAGTACTTC.

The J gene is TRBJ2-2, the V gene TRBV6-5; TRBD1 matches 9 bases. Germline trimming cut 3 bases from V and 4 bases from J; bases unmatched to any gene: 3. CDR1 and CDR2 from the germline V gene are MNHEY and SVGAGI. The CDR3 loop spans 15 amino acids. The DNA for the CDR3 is TGTGCCAGCAGTTATGGGACAGGGTTCACCGGGGAGCTGTTTTTT. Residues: CASSYGTGFTGELFF.

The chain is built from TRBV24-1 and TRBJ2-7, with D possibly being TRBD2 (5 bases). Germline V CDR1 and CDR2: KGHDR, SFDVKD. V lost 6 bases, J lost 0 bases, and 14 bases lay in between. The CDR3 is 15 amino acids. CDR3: CATSPGGSTSYEQYF. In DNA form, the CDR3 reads TGTGCCACCAGTCCCGGCGGGTCGACCTCCTACGAGCAGTACTTC.

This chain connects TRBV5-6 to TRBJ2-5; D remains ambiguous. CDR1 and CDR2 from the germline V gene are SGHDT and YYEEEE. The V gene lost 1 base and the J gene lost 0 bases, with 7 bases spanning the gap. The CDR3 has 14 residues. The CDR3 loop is CASSLPTHQETQYF. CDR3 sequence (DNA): TGTGCCAGCAGCTTGCCTACGCACCAAGAGACCCAGTACTTC.

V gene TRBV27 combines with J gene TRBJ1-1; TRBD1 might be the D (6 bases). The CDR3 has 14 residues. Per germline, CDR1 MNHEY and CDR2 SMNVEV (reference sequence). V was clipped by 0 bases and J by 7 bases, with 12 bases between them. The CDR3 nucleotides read TGTGCCAGCAGTTTATCGGGACAAACCGTTGAAGCTTTCTTT. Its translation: CASSLSGQTVEAFF.

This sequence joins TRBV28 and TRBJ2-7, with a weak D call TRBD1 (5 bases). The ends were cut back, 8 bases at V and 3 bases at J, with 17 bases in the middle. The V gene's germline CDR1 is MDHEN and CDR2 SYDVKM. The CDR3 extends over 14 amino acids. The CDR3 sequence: CASPPPNRFYEQYF. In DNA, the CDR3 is TGTGCCAGCCCTCCTCCCAACAGGTTCTACGAGCAGTACTTC.

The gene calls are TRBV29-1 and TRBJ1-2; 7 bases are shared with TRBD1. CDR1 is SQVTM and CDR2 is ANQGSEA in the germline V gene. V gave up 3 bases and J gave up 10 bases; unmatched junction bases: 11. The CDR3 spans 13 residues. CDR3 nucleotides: TGCAGCGTTGACCGACAGGGCGCGGGACTCTACACCTTC. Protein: CSVDRQGAGLYTF.

Written as DNA, the CDR3 is TGTGCCACCAGTGACCCGACAGGGGGCCCCAATCAGCCCCAGCATTTT. This translates into CATSDPTGGPNQPQHF. This chain links TRBV24-1 with TRBJ1-5; 10 bases are shared with TRBD1. CDR1 and CDR2 (germline): KGHDR, SFDVKD. The CDR3 consists of 16 residues. The ends lost 4 bases at V and 3 bases at J; junction bases unmatched: 5.

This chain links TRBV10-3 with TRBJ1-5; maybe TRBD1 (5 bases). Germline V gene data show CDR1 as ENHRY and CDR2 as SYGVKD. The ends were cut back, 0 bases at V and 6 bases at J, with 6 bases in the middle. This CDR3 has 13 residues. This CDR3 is CAISESGGQPQHF. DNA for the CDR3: TGTGCCATCAGTGAGTCGGGGGGTCAGCCCCAGCATTTT.

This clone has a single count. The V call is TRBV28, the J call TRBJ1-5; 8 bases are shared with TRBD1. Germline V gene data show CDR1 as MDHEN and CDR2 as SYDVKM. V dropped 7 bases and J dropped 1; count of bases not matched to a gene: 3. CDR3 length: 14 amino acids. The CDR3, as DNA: TGTGCCAGCAAGGACAGGGCAAGCAATCAGCCCCAGCATTTT. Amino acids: CASKDRASNQPQHF.

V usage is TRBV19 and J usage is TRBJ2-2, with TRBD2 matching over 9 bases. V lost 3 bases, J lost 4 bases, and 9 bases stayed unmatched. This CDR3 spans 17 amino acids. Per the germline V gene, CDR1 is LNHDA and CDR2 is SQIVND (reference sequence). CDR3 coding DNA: TGTGCCAGTAGTATGTCTAGCGGGGCCCGAGGCACCGGGGAGCTGTTTTTT. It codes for CASSMSSGARGTGELFF.

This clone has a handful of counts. The CDR3 region has the DNA TGTGCCAGCTCCCCGGGACAGGGGCTTTATGGCTACACCTTC. Encoded protein: CASSPGQGLYGYTF. The chain uses TRBV18 and TRBJ1-2, with TRBD1 matching over 10 bases. The CDR3 loop spans 14 amino acids. V gave up 6 bases and J gave up 5 bases; unmatched junction bases: 6. Germline CDR1 KGHSH, CDR2 LQKENI.

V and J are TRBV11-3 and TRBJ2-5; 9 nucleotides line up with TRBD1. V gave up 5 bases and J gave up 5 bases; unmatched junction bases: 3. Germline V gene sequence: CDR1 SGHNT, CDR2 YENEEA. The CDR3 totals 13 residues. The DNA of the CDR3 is TGTGCCAGCAGCCAAGACAGGGGGGAGACCCAGTACTTC. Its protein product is CASSQDRGETQYF.

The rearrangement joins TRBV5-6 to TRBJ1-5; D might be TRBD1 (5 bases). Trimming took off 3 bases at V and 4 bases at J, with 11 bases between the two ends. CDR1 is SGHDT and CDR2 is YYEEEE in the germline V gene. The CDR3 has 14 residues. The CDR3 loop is CASSSDSQNQPQHF. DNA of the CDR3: TGTGCCAGCAGCTCAGACAGCCAAAATCAGCCCCAGCATTTT. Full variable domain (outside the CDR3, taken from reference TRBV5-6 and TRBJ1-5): DAGVTQSPTHLIKTRGQQVTLRCSPKSGHDTVSWYQQALGQGPQFIFQYYEEEERQRGNFPDRFSGHQFPNYSSELNVNALLLGDSALYLCASSSDSQNQPQHFGDGTRLSIL.

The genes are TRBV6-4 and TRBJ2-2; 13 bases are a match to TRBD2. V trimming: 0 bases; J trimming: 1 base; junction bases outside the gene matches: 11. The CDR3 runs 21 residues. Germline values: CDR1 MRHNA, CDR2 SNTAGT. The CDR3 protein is CASSDSIAGLAGDLNTGELFF. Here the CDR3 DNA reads TGTGCCAGCAGTGACTCTATAGCCGGACTAGCGGGAGATCTGAACACCGGGGAGCTGTTTTTT.

Written as DNA, the CDR3 is TGTGCCAGCAGTGTGGGGACAGGGGGTGCCGGGGAGCTGTTTTTT. Protein sequence: CASSVGTGGAGELFF. The chain links TRBV6-6 to TRBJ2-2; 11 nucleotides line up with TRBD1. V was clipped by 5 bases and J by 6 bases; unmatched bases: 5. This CDR3 is 15 amino acids long. CDR1 is MNHNY and CDR2 is SVGAGI in the germline V gene (reference sequence).

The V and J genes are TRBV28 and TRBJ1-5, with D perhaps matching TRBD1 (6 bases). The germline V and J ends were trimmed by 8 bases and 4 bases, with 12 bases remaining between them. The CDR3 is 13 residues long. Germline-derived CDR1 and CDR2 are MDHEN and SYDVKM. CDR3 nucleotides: TGTGCCAGCGGCCAGGGGTCTAATCAGCCCCAGCATTTT. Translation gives CASGQGSNQPQHF.

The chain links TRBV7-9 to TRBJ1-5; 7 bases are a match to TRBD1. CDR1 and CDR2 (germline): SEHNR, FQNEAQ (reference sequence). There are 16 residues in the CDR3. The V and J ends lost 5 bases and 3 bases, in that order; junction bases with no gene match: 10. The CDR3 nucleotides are TGTGCCAGCAGCCCTACTCTAACAGGGGACAATCAGCCCCAGCATTTT. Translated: CASSPTLTGDNQPQHF.

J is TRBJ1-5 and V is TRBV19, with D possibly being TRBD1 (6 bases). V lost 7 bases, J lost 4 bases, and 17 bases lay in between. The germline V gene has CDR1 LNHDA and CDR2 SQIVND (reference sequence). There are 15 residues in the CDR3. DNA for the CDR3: TGTGCCAGTACCACGACCGGGACACAGAATCAGCCCCAGCATTTT. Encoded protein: CASTTTGTQNQPQHF.

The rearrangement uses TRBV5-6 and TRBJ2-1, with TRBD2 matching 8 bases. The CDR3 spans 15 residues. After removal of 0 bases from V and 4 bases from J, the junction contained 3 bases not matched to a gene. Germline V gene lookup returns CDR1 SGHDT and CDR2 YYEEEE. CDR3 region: CASSLESGGYNEQFF. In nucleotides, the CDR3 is TGTGCCAGCAGCTTGGAATCGGGGGGGTACAATGAGCAGTTCTTC.

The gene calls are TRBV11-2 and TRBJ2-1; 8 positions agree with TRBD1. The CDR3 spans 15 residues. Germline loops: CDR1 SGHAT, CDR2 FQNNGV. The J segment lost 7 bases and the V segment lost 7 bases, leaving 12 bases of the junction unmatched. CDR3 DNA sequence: TGTGCCAGCACCCAGGGAACAGGGGGATCGAATGAGCAGTTCTTC. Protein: CASTQGTGGSNEQFF.

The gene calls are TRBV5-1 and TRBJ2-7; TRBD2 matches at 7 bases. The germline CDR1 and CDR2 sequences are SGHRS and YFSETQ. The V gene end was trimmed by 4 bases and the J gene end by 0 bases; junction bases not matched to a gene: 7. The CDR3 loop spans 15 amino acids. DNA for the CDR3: TGCGCCAGCAGCGGTGGCGGGAGCCGCTCCTACGAGCAGTACTTC. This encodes CASSGGGSRSYEQYF.

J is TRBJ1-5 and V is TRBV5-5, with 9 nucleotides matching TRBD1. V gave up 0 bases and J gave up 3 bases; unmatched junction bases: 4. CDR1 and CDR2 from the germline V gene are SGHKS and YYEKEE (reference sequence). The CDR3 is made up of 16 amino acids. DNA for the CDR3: TGTGCCAGCAGCTTGGCCGGGACAGGGTACAATCAGCCCCAGCATTTT. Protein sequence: CASSLAGTGYNQPQHF.

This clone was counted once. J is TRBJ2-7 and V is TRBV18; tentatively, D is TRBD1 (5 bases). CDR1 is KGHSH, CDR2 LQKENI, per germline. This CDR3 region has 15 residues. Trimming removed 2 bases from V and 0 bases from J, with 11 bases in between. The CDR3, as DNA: TGTGCCAGCTCACCATCCCAGGGCAGCTCCTACGAGCAGTACTTC. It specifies CASSPSQGSSYEQYF.

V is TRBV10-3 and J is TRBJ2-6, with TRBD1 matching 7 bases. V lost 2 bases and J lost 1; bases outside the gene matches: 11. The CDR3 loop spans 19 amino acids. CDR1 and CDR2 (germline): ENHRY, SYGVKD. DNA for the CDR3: TGTGCCATCAGTGAGAAGGGGGACAGTGAAATTTCTGGGGCCAACGTCCTGACTTTC. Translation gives CAISEKGDSEISGANVLTF.

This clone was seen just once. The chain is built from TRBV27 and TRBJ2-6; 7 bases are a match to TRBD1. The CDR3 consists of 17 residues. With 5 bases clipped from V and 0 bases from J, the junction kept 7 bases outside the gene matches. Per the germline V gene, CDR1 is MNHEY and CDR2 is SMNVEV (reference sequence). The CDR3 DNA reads TGTGCCAGCAGTCCGGGACAGAGCATCTCTGGGGCCAACGTCCTGACTTTC. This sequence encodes CASSPGQSISGANVLTF.

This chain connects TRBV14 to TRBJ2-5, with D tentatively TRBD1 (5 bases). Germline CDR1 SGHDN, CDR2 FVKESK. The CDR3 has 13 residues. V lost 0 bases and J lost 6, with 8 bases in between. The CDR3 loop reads CASSQDRVQTQYF. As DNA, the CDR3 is TGTGCCAGCAGCCAAGACAGGGTGCAGACCCAGTACTTC.

CDR3 sequence (DNA): TGTGCCAGAAGCTTGTCGTCTCAGTACTACGAGCAGTACTTC. It codes for CARSLSSQYYEQYF. The chain couples TRBV5-3 to TRBJ2-7; D gene ambiguous. Being an ORF, TRBV5-3 has a function that is uncertain. The CDR3 contains 14 residues. V lost 1 base, J lost 3 bases, and 11 bases lay in between.